This T cell receptor beta chain was observed in a study of cytomegalovirus exposure and HLA in healthy donors. With 60 Vbeta and 13 Jbeta primers, the PCR was carried out. Assay: immunoSEQ multiplex PCR; the TCRdb copy retains only in-frame clones and omits some. This sample carries fewer than 150,000 clones, around 80% of them seen once, and the ten largest clones take 2% to 2.5%. CDR1 and CDR2 from the germline V gene are MGHDK and SYGVNS. CDR3 length: 15 amino acids. Trimming took off 4 bases at V and 1 base at J, with 10 bases between the two ends. The specimen sequenced was PBMCs. The receptor comes from a man aged 25-45 years in good health and CMV-seronegative. The chain carries TRBV25-1 and TRBJ1-4; D remains unclear. The CDR3 sequence is CASSAWRGTNEKLFF. CDR3 in DNA: TGTGCCAGCAGTGCCTGGAGAGGAACTAATGAAAAACTGTTTTTT.